Below are 27 T cell receptor beta chains sequenced from a single sample in a study of metastatic and nonmetastatic thyroid tumors. Patients had received no treatment of any kind before thyroid surgery. TCRdb used MiXCR to call clones anew from the PCR reads. This table has some 29,000 clones, around 7.4% appearing once. The material sequenced was blood. These receptors came from a female donor with papillary thyroid cancer or a benign thyroid nodule (not recorded which). Some clones in this sample may be carry-over from other donors' samples.

This clone has more than one count but fewer than ten. The V call is TRBV29-1, the J call TRBJ2-5, with 7 bases matching TRBD1. There are 15 residues in the CDR3. Germline V gene lookup returns CDR1 SQVTM and CDR2 ANQGSEA. Trimming took 3 bases from V and 5 from J; bases not matched to a gene: 12. The CDR3 DNA is TGCAGCGTTGATTATTCGAGGGGGCGAGGGGAGACCCAGTACTTC. It encodes CSVDYSRGRGETQYF.

This clone was seen at least ten times. The chain carries TRBV27 and TRBJ1-4; 9 nucleotides align to TRBD1. Trimming at V came to 6 bases and at J to 6 bases, leaving 11 bases not matched to a gene. The CDR3 consists of 16 residues. CDR1 and CDR2 (germline): MNHEY, SMNVEV (reference sequence). The DNA for the CDR3 is TGTGCCAGCAGCATCAGACCGGGACAGGGCGATGAAAAACTGTTTTTT. Protein product: CASSIRPGQGDEKLFF.

This clone came up many times. The rearrangement links TRBV14 to TRBJ2-3; 9 bases align to TRBD2. Per germline, CDR1 SGHDN and CDR2 FVKESK. The trim removed 2 bases at V and 0 bases at J, leaving 3 bases unmatched. This CDR3 has 16 amino acids. CDR3 sequence reads: CASSQLAGTSTDTQYF. The CDR3 DNA reads as TGTGCCAGCAGCCAACTAGCGGGAACGAGCACAGATACGCAGTATTTT.

This clone was recorded many times. V gene TRBV7-1 combines with J gene TRBJ2-3, with 12 nucleotides matching TRBD2. TRBV7-1 belongs to the ORF category, with a function that is uncertain. This CDR3 has 19 residues. Trimming removed 2 bases from V and 5 bases from J; junction bases left unmatched: 14. DNA for the CDR3: TGTGCCAGCAGCTCACGGGTCCGGCTAGCGGGAGGGCGTGGAGATACGCAGTATTTT. Translating it yields CASSSRVRLAGGRGDTQYF.

At least ten counts were recorded for this clone. CDR3 sequence: CASSSTGTSGKGNTDTQYF. The CDR3 DNA reads TGTGCCAGCAGCTCAACCGGGACTAGCGGGAAGGGAAACACAGATACGCAGTATTTT. V is TRBV7-1 and J is TRBJ2-3; 13 bases are shared with TRBD2. TRBV7-1 is classed as an ORF, of uncertain function. The V and J ends lost 2 bases and 2 bases, in that order; junction bases with no gene match: 10. This CDR3 region has 19 residues.

This clone was counted between two and nine times. Possible read error: a much larger clone is one base away. Other nucleotide sequences in the sample specify the same CDR3. This chain connects TRBV30 to TRBJ1-4, with D hard to call. Germline V gene data show CDR1 as GTSNPN and CDR2 as SVGIG (reference sequence). The length of the CDR3 is 16 residues. The CDR3 loop reads CAWKPTFLATNEKLFF. CDR3 coding DNA: TGTGCCTGGAAGCCGACCTTTCTAGCAACTAACGAAAAACTGTTTTTT.

This clone was picked up a small number of times. The rearrangement joins TRBV6-4 to TRBJ2-3, with TRBD1 as a possible D gene (7 bases). The CDR3 sequence is 13 residues long. CDR1 and CDR2 (germline): MRHNA, SNTAGT. Trimming stripped 2 bases from V and 9 bases from J, with 12 bases between. CDR3 sequence reads: CASSDQGGDTQYF. In DNA, the CDR3 is TGTGCCAGCAGTGACCAGGGGGGTGACACGCAGTATTTT.

On this clone: A read error is possible here, since a much larger clone lies one base away. The same CDR3 also results from other DNA sequences found in this sample. The J gene is TRBJ2-3, the V gene TRBV7-7; TRBD2 aligns across 11 bases. The CDR3 loop spans 14 amino acids. Germline CDR1 SSHAT, CDR2 FNYEAQ (reference sequence). Written as DNA, the CDR3 is TGTGCTAGCAGCCTAGCGGGGGGTCCCGGGCGGCAGTATTTT. Encoded protein: CASSLAGGPGRQYF.

This clone was observed at least ten times. One end of the junction does not line up with germline, which may come from a read error. The V and J genes are TRBV7-7 and TRBJ2-7; unclear D gene. The CDR3 has 13 residues. Germline V gene lookup returns CDR1 SSHAT and CDR2 FNYEAQ (reference sequence). CDR3 sequence reads: CASSSVGAGEQYF. CDR3 nucleotides: TGTGCTAGCAGCTCCGTAGGAGCCGGAGAGCAGTACTTC.

In its sample, this clone was seen many times. In DNA, the CDR3 is TGTGCCAGCAGTTTAGCCGGGACAGCCTTGGAGCAGTACTTC. Its translation: CASSLAGTALEQYF. V gene TRBV27 combines with J gene TRBJ2-7; TRBD1 aligns across 7 bases. With 2 bases clipped from V and 7 bases from J, the junction kept 8 bases outside the gene matches. CDR3 length: 14 residues. Germline loops: CDR1 MNHEY, CDR2 SMNVEV (reference sequence).

This clone showed up many times. This rearrangement joins TRBV9 to TRBJ2-1, with 7 bases lining up with TRBD2. With V trimmed by 3 bases and J by 2 bases, 11 bases remained unmatched. CDR3 length: 17 amino acids. Germline V gene data show CDR1 as SGDLS and CDR2 as YYNGEE. The CDR3 sequence: CASSAAFSGVTYNEQFF. The CDR3 DNA follows: TGTGCCAGCAGCGCCGCCTTCAGCGGGGTCACCTACAATGAGCAGTTCTTC.

Worth noting for this clone: A much larger clone lies a single base off, so this may be a read error. This sample includes further DNA sequences coding for the same CDR3. The CDR3: CSAYRDSGYTF. The CDR3 DNA sequence: TGCAGCGCCTACAGGGATAGCGGCTACACCTTC. The chain is built from TRBV29-1 and TRBJ1-2; TRBD1 might be the D (6 bases). Per germline, CDR1 SQVTM and CDR2 ANQGSEA. CDR3 size: 11 residues. The germline V and J ends were trimmed by 7 bases and 8 bases, with 14 bases remaining between them.

In this sample, this clone turned up many times. The V call is TRBV2, the J call TRBJ1-2; 7 nucleotides line up with TRBD1. This CDR3 is 15 amino acids long. The V and J ends lost 6 bases and 7 bases, in that order; junction bases with no gene match: 14. Per the germline V gene, CDR1 is SNHLY and CDR2 is FYNNEI. The CDR3 reads CASRATGVAMAGYTF. The CDR3 region has the DNA TGTGCCAGCAGAGCAACAGGGGTAGCCATGGCTGGCTACACCTTC.

This clone was detected ten times or more. Distinct nucleotide sequences in the sample also encode this CDR3. The chain carries TRBV6-4 and TRBJ2-2, with D maybe TRBD1 (6 bases). This CDR3 spans 15 amino acids. Trimming left V 4 bases short and J 8 bases short, with 17 bases between. Germline-derived CDR1 and CDR2 are MRHNA and SNTAGT. CDR3 nucleotide sequence: TGTGCCAGCAGTGCACAGGGTCGGGGAACTGGGGAGCTGTTTTTT. It codes for CASSAQGRGTGELFF.

This clone has a count of ten or more. The chain employs TRBV30 and TRBJ1-1, with D possibly matching TRBD1 (6 bases). Germline V gene data show CDR1 as GTSNPN and CDR2 as SVGIG (reference sequence). Deletions cut 3 bases from V and 1 base from J, with 15 bases between. The CDR3 has 15 residues. CDR3 region: CAWRGWGARNTEAFF. The CDR3 DNA reads as TGTGCCTGGAGAGGATGGGGGGCGAGGAACACTGAAGCTTTCTTT.

This chain connects TRBV6-2 or TRBV6-3 to TRBJ2-2; D possibly corresponds to TRBD1 (6 bases). The CDR3 runs 16 residues. V was shortened by 2 bases and J by 8 bases, with 18 bases between the two germline ends. The V gene's germline CDR1 is MNHEY and CDR2 SVGEGT. DNA for the CDR3: TGTGCCAGCAGTTACACCGGAAGAGGGACACCTGGGGAGCTGTTTTTT. Amino acids: CASSYTGRGTPGELFF.

In its sample, this clone was seen many times. The V gene is TRBV9, the J gene TRBJ2-3; 14 bases line up with TRBD2. The CDR3 totals 18 residues. Germline CDR1 reads SGDLS; CDR2 reads YYNGEE. With V trimmed by 0 bases and J by 0 bases, 3 bases remained unmatched. The CDR3, as DNA: TGTGCCAGCAGCGTAGGACTAGCGGGAGGGCCAAGCACAGATACGCAGTATTTT. It is translated as CASSVGLAGGPSTDTQYF.

This clone was recorded at least ten times. The J gene is TRBJ2-7, the V gene TRBV7-9; D call uncertain. Germline values: CDR1 SEHNR, CDR2 FQNEAQ (reference sequence). There are 13 residues in the CDR3. The V end lost 4 bases, the J end lost 10 bases, and 17 bases lay between the germline ends. The CDR3 coding sequence is TGTGCCAGCAGCTCACCCACCTCTTTGGAACAGTACTTC. This encodes CASSSPTSLEQYF.

This clone occurred many times. The sample holds other DNA sequences that translate to the same CDR3. The J gene is TRBJ1-1, the V gene TRBV29-1, with 8 positions matching TRBD1. CDR3 length: 12 residues. The germline V gene has CDR1 SQVTM and CDR2 ANQGSEA. V trimming: 6 bases; J trimming: 7 bases; junction bases outside the gene matches: 7. The CDR3 DNA sequence: TGCAGCGTGGGGACAGGAGGGGATGAAGCTTTCTTT. Translating it yields CSVGTGGDEAFF.

The chain combines TRBV4-3 with TRBJ2-1; no definite D call. From germline, CDR1 is LGHNA and CDR2 YSLEER. V shed 0 bases and J shed 4 bases, with 10 bases lying between them. CDR3 length equals 15 residues. CDR3: CASSQEGSTYNEQFF. The CDR3 DNA sequence: TGCGCCAGCAGCCAAGAGGGATCCACTTACAATGAGCAGTTCTTC.

This clone was observed many times. The rearrangement joins TRBV19 to TRBJ2-3, with TRBD2 matching 14 bases. J gave up 2 bases and V 4 bases, and 8 bases lay outside the gene matches. Germline values: CDR1 LNHDA, CDR2 SQIVND (reference sequence). The CDR3 has 18 residues. CDR3 sequence (DNA): TGTGCCAGTAGTAGGACTAGCGGGGGGCCCAGGGCCACAGATACGCAGTATTTT. It codes for CASSRTSGGPRATDTQYF.

This clone was counted many times. This chain uses TRBV10-1 with TRBJ1-2; 8 positions agree with TRBD1. Losses at the gene ends were 0 bases for V and 7 bases for J; bases not matched to a gene: 7. The CDR3 totals 15 residues. CDR1 and CDR2 (germline): WNHNN, SYGVQD (reference sequence). The CDR3 DNA is TGCGCCAGCAGTGAGTCAGTATCAGGGGGCTCTGGCTACACCTTC. Protein: CASSESVSGGSGYTF.

This clone showed up many times. The genes are TRBV5-6 and TRBJ2-7; D uncertain. Germline V gene lookup returns CDR1 SGHDT and CDR2 YYEEEE. The CDR3 is 13 residues long. Trimming took 1 base from V and 4 from J, leaving 9 bases between them. The CDR3 coding sequence is TGTGCCAGCAGCTTGACAGCAGGATACGAGCAGTACTTC. Translating it yields CASSLTAGYEQYF. The full variable domain, in which reference TRBV5-6 and TRBJ2-7 provide the parts outside the CDR3, is DAGVTQSPTHLIKTRGQQVTLRCSPKSGHDTVSWYQQALGQGPQFIFQYYEEEERQRGNFPDRFSGHQFPNYSSELNVNALLLGDSALYLCASSLTAGYEQYFGPGTRLTVT.

This clone was recorded many times. The rearrangement joins TRBV24-1 to TRBJ2-2, with TRBD1 matching over 9 bases. The germline V gene encodes CDR1 KGHDR and CDR2 SFDVKD. CDR3 length: 18 amino acids. The J segment lost 4 bases and the V segment lost 0 bases, leaving 8 bases of the junction unmatched. CDR3 in amino acids: CATSDLRSGQGFTGELFF. Here the CDR3 DNA reads TGTGCCACCAGTGATTTGCGATCGGGACAGGGCTTCACCGGGGAGCTGTTTTTT.

By share, this clone ranks as medium-sized. The chain joins TRBV12-3 or TRBV12-4 to TRBJ2-7; tentatively, D is TRBD1 (6 bases). V was pared by 2 bases and J by 3 bases, with 17 bases between. The CDR3 runs to 16 residues. The CDR3 region has the DNA TGTGCCAGCAGTTTATCGAACAGGGACCCACACTACGAGCAGTACTTC. Residues: CASSLSNRDPHYEQYF.

Of note for this clone: A much larger clone is a single base away; this may be a read error. The genes are TRBV20-1 and TRBJ2-1; 9 bases align to TRBD2. Germline V lookup: CDR1 DFQATT, CDR2 SNEGSKA (reference sequence). The CDR3 runs 17 residues. For the CDR3, the DNA is TGCAGCGCCCGGAGGGGCGGGAGGGCCGAAGTATACAATGAGCATTTCTTC. Its protein product is CSARRGGRAEVYNEHFF.

This clone occurred many times. This chain uses TRBV6-5 with TRBJ1-3; D is undetermined. V was clipped by 0 bases and J by 4 bases, with 4 bases between them. The germline V gene has CDR1 MNHEY and CDR2 SVGAGI. CDR3 size: 13 residues. The CDR3 DNA reads TGTGCCAGCAGTTACTCACCCGGAAACACCATATATTTT. Translated, it gives CASSYSPGNTIYF.